This record looks at one TCR beta chain sequence and its context. Authors' processing steps: Scientists estimated how many nucleated cells there were by amplifying reference gene primers. The table came from immunoSEQ multiplex PCR; TCRdb's copy has only in-frame clones and leaves some out. Clone size and V and J calls were adopted from that table, with D and trimming inferred from the DNA. Here the sample spans a few hundred thousand clones, approximately 85% being singletons. The sample belongs to a study of blood T cell repertoires in COVID-19. Study in general: Donors in the United States, Italy and Spain gave samples during acute or convalescent COVID-19. Nucleic acid was either cDNA or gDNA, and it came from T cells, B-cell-depleted T cells, or PBMCs.

Germline V gene data show CDR1 as SGHRS and CDR2 as YFSETQ. The CDR3 consists of 16 residues. Trimming cost V 2 bases and J 0 bases, with 12 bases left between them. Sequenced: peripheral blood. This sequence joins TRBV5-1 and TRBJ2-1, with a weak D call TRBD2 (6 bases). This receptor was identified in a woman aged 45-65 years with acute or convalescent COVID-19. In DNA, the CDR3 is TGCGCCAGCAGCTTCGTAGCGGTAAGCTCCTACAATGAGCAGTTCTTC. Its translation is CASSFVAVSSYNEQFF.